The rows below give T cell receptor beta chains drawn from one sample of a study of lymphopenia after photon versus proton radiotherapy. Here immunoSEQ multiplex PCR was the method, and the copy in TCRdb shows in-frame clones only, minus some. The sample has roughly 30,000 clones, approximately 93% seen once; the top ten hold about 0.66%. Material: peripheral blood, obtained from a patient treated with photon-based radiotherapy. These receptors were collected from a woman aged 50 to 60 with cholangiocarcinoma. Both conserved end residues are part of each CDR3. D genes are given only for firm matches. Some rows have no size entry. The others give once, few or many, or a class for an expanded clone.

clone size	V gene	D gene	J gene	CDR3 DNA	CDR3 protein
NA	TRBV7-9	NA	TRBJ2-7	TGTGCCAGCAGCGCCAGGTCGGGAGACAATACCTACGAGCAGTACTTC	CASSARSGDNTYEQYF
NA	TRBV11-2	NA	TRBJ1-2	TGTGCCAGCAGCTTAGTCCAGGGTTGGGCCTATGGCTACACCTTC	CASSLVQGWAYGYTF
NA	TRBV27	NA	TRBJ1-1	TGTGCCAGCAGTTTATCGTGGCAGGGATTTAATGAAGCTTTCTTT	CASSLSWQGFNEAFF
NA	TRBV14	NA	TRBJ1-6	TGTGCCAGCAGCCAAGTGTCGGGGGGCGGAGGTTCACCCCTCCACTTT	CASSQVSGGGGSPLHF
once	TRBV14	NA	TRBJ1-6	TGTGCCAGCAGCCAACAAGGCCGGGATTCACCCCTCCACTTT	CASSQQGRDSPLHF
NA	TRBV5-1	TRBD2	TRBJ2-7	TGCGCCAGCAGCCCCGGGGGGGGCAGGTACGAGCAGTACTTC	CASSPGGGRYEQYF
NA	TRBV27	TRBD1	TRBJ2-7	TGTGCCAGCAGTTCCCCAGTCACAGGGGCGATCAGCTCCTACGAGCAGTACTTC	CASSSPVTGAISSYEQYF
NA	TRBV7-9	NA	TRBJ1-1	TGTGCCAGCAGCTTACCGTTGAACACTGAAGCTTTCTTT	CASSLPLNTEAFF
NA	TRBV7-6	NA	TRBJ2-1	TGTGCCAGCAGCTTAGCGGCAGGGTCCTACAATGAGCAGTTCTTC	CASSLAAGSYNEQFF
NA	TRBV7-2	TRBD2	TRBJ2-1	TGTGCCAGCAGCCCCATCAAGCGGGGGGGCTTCAATGAGCAGTTCTTC	CASSPIKRGGFNEQFF
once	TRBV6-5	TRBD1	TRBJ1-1	TGTGCCAGCAGTTACTCCAGGACAGGCAGCACTGAAGCTTTCTTT	CASSYSRTGSTEAFF
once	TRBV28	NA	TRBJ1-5	TGTGCCAGCACCCAAGGCGGGGCAGGTCAGCCCCAGCATTTT	CASTQGGAGQPQHF
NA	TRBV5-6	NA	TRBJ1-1	TGTGCCAGCAGCCTCAGTAATACTATGAACACTGAAGCTTTCTTT	CASSLSNTMNTEAFF